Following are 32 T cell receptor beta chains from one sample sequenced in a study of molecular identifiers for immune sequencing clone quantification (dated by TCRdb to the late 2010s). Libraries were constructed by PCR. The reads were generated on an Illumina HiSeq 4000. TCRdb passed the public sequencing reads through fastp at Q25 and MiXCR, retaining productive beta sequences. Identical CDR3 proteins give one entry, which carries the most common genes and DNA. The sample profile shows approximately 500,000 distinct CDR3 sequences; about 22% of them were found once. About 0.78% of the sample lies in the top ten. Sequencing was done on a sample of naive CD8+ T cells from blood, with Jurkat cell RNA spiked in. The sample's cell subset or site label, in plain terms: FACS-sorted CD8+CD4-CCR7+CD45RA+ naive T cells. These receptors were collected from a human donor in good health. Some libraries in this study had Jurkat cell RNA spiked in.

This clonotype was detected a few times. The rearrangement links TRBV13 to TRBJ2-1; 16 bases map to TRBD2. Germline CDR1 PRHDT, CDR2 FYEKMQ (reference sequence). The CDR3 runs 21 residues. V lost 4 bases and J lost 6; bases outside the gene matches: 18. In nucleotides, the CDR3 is TGTGCCAGCAGCTCACGACTTGGGACCGGGACTAGCGGGAGGGAAAGCAATGAGCAGTTCTTC. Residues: CASSSRLGTGTSGRESNEQFF.

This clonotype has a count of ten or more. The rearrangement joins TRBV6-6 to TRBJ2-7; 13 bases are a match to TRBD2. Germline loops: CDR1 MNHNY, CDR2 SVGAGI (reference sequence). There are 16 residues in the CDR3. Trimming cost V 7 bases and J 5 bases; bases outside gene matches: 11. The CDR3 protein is CASIPGTSGVYDEQYF. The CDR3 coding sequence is TGTGCCAGCATCCCCGGGACTAGCGGGGTTTATGACGAGCAGTACTTC.

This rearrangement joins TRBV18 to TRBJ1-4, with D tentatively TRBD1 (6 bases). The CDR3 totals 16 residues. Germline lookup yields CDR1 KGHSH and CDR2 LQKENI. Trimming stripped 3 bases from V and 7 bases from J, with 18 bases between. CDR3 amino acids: CASSPDTGGEGEKLFF. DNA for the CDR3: TGTGCCAGCTCACCCGACACGGGGGGCGAAGGTGAAAAACTGTTTTTT.

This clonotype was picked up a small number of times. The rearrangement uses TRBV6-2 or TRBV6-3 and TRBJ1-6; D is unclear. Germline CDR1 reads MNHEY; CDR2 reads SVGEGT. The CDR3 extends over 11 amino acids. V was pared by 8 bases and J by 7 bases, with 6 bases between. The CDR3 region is CASGINSPLHF. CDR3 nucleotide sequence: TGTGCCAGCGGCATCAATTCACCCCTCCACTTT.

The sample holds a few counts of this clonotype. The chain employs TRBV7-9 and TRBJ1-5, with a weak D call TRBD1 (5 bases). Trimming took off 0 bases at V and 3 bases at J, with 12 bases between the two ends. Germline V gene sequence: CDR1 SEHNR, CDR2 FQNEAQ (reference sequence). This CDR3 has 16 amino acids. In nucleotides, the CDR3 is TGTGCCAGCAGCTTAGCGGGGCAGGAATACAATCAGCCCCAGCATTTT. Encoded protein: CASSLAGQEYNQPQHF. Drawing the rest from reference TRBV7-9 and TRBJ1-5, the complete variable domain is DTGVSQNPRHKITKRGQNVTFRCDPISEHNRLYWYRQTLGQGPEFLTYFQNEAQLEKSRLLSDRFSAERPKGSFSTLEIQRTEQGDSAMYLCASSLAGQEYNQPQHFGDGTRLSIL.

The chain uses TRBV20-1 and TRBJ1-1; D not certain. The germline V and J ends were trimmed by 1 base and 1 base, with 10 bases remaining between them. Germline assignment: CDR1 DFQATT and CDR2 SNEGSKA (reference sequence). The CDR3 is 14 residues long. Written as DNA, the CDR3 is TGCAGTGCTAGAGTTCGGGCAGAGAACACTGAAGCTTTCTTT. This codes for CSARVRAENTEAFF.

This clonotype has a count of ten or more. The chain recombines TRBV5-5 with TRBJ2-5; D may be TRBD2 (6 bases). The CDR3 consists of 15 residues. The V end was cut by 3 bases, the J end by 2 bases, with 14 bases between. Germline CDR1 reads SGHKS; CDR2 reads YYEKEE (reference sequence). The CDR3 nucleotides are TGTGCCAGCAGCTGGAGGGGAGGCGGGCAAGAGACCCAGTACTTC. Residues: CASSWRGGGQETQYF.

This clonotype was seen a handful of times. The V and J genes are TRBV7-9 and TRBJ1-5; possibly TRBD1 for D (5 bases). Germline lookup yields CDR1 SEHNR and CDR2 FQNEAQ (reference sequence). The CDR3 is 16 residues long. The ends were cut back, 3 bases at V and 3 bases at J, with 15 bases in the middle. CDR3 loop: CASSLAGEAINQPQHF. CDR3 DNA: TGTGCCAGCAGCTTGGCGGGGGAAGCAATCAATCAGCCCCAGCATTTT.

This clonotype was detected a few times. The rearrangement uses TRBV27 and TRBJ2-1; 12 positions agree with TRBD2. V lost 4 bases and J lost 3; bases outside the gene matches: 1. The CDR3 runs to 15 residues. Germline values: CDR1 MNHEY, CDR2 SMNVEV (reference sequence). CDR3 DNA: TGTGCCAGCAGTTCGACTAGCGGGGGCTACAATGAGCAGTTCTTC. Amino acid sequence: CASSSTSGGYNEQFF.

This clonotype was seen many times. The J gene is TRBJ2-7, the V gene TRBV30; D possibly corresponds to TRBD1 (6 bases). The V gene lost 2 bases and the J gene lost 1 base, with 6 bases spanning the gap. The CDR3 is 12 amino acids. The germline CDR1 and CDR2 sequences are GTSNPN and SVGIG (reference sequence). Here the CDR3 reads CAWSQGSYEQYF. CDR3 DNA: TGTGCCTGGAGTCAGGGGTCCTACGAGCAGTACTTC.

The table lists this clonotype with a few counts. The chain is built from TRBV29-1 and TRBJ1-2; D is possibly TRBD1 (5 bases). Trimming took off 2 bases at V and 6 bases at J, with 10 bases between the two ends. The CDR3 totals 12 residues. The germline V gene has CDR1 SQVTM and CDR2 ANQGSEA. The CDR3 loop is CSVEQGVDGYTF. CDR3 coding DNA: TGCAGCGTTGAACAGGGAGTCGATGGCTACACCTTC.

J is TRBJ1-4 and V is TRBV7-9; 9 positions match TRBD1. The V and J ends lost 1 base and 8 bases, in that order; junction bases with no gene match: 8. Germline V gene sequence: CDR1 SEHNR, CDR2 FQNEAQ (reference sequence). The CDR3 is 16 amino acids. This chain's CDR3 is CASSLEVGTGLEKLFF. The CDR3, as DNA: TGTGCCAGCAGCTTAGAAGTAGGGACAGGGCTCGAAAAACTGTTTTTT.

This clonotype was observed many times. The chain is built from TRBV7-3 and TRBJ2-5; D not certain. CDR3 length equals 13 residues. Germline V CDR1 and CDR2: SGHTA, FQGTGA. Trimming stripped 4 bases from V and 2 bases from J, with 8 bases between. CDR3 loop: CASSSLGQETQYF. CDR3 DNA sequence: TGTGCCAGCAGCTCGTTGGGACAAGAGACCCAGTACTTC.

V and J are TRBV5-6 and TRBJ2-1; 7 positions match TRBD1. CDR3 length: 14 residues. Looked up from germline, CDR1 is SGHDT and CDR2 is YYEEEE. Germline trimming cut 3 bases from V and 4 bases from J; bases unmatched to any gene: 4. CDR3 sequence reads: CASSSEGQYNEQFF. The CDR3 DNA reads TGTGCCAGCAGCTCTGAGGGACAGTACAATGAGCAGTTCTTC.

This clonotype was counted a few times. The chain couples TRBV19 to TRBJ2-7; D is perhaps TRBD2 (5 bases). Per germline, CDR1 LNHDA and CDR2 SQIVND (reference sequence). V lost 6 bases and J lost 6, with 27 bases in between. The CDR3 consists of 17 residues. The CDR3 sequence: CASRTDGVWKVPPEQYF. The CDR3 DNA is TGTGCCAGTAGAACCGACGGGGTTTGGAAGGTCCCCCCCGAGCAGTACTTC.

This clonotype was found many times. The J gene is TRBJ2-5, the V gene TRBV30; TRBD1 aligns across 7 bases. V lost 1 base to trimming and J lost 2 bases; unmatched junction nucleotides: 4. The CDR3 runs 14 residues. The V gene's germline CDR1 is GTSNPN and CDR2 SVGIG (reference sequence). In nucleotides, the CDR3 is TGTGCCTGGAGTGGAGGGACAGAACAAGAGACCCAGTACTTC. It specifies CAWSGGTEQETQYF.

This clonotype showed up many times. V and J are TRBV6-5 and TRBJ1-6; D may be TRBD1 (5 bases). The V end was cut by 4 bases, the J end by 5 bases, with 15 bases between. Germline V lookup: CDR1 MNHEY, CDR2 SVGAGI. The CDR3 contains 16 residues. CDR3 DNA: TGTGCCAGCAGTTCTACCTTGGACACTAATAATTCACCCCTCCACTTT. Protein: CASSSTLDTNNSPLHF.

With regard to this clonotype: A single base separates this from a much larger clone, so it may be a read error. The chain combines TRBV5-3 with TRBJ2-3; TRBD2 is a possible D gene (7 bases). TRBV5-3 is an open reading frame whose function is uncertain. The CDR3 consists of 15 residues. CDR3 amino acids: CVSSLAGASGDTQYF. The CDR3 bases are TGTGTCAGCAGCCTCGCGGGGGCTAGCGGAGATACGCAGTATTTT.

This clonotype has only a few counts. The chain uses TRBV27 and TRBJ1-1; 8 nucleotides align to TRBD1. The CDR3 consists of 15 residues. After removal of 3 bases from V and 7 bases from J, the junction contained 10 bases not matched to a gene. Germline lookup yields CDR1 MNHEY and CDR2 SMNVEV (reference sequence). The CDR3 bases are TGTGCCAGCAGTTTCCTCCCGACAGGGGCAAATGAAGCTTTCTTT. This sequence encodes CASSFLPTGANEAFF.

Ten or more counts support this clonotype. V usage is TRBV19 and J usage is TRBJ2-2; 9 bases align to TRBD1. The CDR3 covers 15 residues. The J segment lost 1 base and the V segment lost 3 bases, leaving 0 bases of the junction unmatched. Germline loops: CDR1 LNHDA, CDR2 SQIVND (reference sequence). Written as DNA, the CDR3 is TGTGCCAGTAGTATGGGACAGGGGAACACCGGGGAGCTGTTTTTT. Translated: CASSMGQGNTGELFF.

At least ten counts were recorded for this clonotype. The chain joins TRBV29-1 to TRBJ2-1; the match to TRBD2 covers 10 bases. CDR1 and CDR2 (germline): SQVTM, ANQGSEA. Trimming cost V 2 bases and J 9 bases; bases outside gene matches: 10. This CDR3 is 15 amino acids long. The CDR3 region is CSVESSGRALGEQFF. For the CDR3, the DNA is TGCAGCGTTGAATCGAGCGGGAGGGCCCTCGGTGAGCAGTTCTTC.

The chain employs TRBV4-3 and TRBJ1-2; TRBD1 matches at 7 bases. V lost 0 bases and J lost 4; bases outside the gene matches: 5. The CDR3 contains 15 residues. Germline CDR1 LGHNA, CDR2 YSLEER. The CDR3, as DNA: TGCGCCAGCAGCCAAGATTTGGGACAGAGCTATGGCTACACCTTC. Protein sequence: CASSQDLGQSYGYTF.

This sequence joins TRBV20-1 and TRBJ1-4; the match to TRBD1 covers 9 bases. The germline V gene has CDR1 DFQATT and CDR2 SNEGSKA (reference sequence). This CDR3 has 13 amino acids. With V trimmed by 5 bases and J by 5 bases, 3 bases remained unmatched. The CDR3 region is CSARGQGNEKLFF. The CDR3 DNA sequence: TGCAGTGCTCGCGGACAGGGGAATGAAAAACTGTTTTTT.

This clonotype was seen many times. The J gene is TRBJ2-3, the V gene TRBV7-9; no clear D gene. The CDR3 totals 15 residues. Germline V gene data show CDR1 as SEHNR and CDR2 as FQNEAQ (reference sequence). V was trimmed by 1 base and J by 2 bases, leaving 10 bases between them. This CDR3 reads CASSLVSLITDTQYF. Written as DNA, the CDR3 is TGTGCCAGCAGCTTAGTTTCCCTGATCACAGATACGCAGTATTTT.

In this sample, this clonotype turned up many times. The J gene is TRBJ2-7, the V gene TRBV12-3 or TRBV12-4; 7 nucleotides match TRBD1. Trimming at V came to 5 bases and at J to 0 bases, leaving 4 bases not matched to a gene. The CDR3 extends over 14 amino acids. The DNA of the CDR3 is TGTGCCAGCAGTGGACAGGCAAGCTCCTACGAGCAGTACTTC. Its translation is CASSGQASSYEQYF.

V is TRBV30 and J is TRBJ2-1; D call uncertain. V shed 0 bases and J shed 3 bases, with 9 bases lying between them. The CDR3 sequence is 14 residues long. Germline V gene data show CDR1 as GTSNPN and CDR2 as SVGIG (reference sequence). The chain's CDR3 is CAWSVLPSYNEQFF. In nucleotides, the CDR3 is TGTGCCTGGAGTGTATTGCCTAGCTACAATGAGCAGTTCTTC.

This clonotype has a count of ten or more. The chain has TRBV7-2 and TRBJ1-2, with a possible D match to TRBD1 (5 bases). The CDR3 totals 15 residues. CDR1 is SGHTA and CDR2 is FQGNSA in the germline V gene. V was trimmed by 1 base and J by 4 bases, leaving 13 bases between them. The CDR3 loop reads CASSLVSGAAYGYTF. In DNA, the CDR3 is TGTGCCAGCAGCTTAGTATCCGGGGCCGCCTATGGCTACACCTTC.

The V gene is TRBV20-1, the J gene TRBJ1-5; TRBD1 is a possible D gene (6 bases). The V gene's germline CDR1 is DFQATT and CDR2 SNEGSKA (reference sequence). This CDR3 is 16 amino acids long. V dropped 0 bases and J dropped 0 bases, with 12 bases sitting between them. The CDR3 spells CSARDRGGVSNQPQHF. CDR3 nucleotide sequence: TGCAGTGCTAGAGATAGGGGGGGGGTTAGCAATCAGCCCCAGCATTTT.

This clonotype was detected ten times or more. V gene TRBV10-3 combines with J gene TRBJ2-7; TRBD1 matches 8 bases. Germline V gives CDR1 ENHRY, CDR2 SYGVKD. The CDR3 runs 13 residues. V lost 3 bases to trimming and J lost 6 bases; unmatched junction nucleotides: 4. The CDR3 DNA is TGTGCCATCAGTGATGAGACAGGGGTCGAGCAGTACTTC. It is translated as CAISDETGVEQYF.

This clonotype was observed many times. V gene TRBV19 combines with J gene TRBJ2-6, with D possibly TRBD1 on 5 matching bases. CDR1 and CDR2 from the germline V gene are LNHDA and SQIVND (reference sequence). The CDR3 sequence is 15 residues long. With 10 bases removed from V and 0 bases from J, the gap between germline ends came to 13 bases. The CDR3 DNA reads TGTGCCACAAGGGGTAGGAGCTCTGGGGCCAACGTCCTGACTTTC. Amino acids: CATRGRSSGANVLTF.

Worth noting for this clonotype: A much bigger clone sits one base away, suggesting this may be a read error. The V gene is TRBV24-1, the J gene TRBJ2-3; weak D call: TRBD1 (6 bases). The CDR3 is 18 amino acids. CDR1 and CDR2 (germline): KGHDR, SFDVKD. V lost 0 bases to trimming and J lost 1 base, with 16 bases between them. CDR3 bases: TGTGCCACCAGTGATTTGGTTCCGGACAGAGCCCGCACAGATACGCAGTATTTT. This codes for CATSDLVPDRARTDTQYF.

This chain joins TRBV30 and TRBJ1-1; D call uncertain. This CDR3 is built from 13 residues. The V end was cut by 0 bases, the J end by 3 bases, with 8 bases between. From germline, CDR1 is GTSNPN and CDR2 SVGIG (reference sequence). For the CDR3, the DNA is TGTGCCTGGAGTGTACTCCCCCACACTGAAGCTTTCTTT. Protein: CAWSVLPHTEAFF.